The clone carrying this T cell receptor beta chain was detected only a few times. What it recognizes is unknown. The record originates from a study of cytomegalovirus exposure and HLA in healthy donors. The study's findings and limits: TCR beta chains numbering more than 150 were designated cytomegalovirus-associated. HLA allele associations emerged for some 16,000 TCR beta sequences in a later analysis, at 0.05 false discovery rate.

Researchers ran the PCR with 60 Vbeta and 13 Jbeta primers. This table comes from immunoSEQ multiplex PCR, and its TCRdb copy is limited to in-frame clones, with some not included. The sample holds some 140,000 clones, roughly three quarters seen once. The CDR3 length is 18 residues. Germline CDR1 and CDR2: LGHNA and YSLEER. Trimming at V came to 3 bases and at J to 1 base, leaving 5 bases not matched to a gene. The chain recombines TRBV4-3 with TRBJ2-2, with 13 bases lining up with TRBD2. The sequence was obtained from a man aged 30 to 39 in good health and CMV-seropositive. Sequencing was performed on PBMCs. CDR3 sequence: CASSQSWTSGGNTGELFF. CDR3 in DNA: TGCGCCAGCAGCCAGAGCTGGACTAGCGGGGGGAACACCGGGGAGCTGTTTTTT.